This T cell receptor beta chain came from a study of OX40 agonist ivuxolimab in advanced cancers. V lost 0 bases to trimming and J lost 3 bases; unmatched junction nucleotides: 4. This CDR3 region has 15 residues. Germline lookup yields CDR1 SGHAT and CDR2 FQNNGV. Using immunoSEQ multiplex PCR, the repertoire was profiled, and TCRdb retains in-frame clones only, with some absent. The table has about 81,000 clones, roughly 91% seen once. The specimen was CD4+ or CD8+ T cells sorted from blood, collected in a trial of the OX40 agonist ivuxolimab. This clonotype originated in an adult with an advanced solid tumor such as melanoma, head and neck, liver or kidney cancer. The chain has TRBV11-2 and TRBJ2-5, with 7 positions matching TRBD2. CDR3 in amino acids: CASSLDPTSKETQYF. The DNA for the CDR3 is TGTGCCAGCAGCTTAGATCCGACTAGCAAAGAGACCCAGTACTTC.